The clone carrying this T cell receptor beta chain was observed at least ten times. Its antigen is not known. This sample is drawn from a study of CD8+CD57+ T cells in acquired aplastic anemia. Study-wide background: Yields of DNA that came from sorted CD4+ and CD8+ cells averaged roughly 3.3 ug. General study results and limits: Found in both controls and patients were almost 30 CD8+ CDR3 sequences.

Genomic DNA, serving as template, underwent TCR beta VDJ and CDR3 profiling. MiXCR, run by TCRdb on the reads, gives a single entry per CDR3 protein. The sample records under 200,000 distinct CDR3 sequences, 48% being singletons. Patients sequenced had flow cytometry evidence of CD8+CD57+ cell expansion. Diagnosis of severe acquired aplastic anemia applied to all patients. Patients had received no therapy at the time of blood sampling. Sequencing input: sorted CD4+, CD8+, or CD8+CD57+ T cells (not recorded which) from PBMCs. This sequence originates from a human donor with aplastic anemia.

The CDR3 nucleotides read TGTGCCAGTAGTTCGCTGGGACTAGCATTATCCGAGCAGTACTTC. It encodes CASSSLGLALSEQYF. The chain carries TRBV19 and TRBJ2-7; 9 bases are a match to TRBD2. This CDR3 comprises 15 residues. Germline CDR1 and CDR2: LNHDA and SQIVND (reference sequence). After removal of 5 bases from V and 6 bases from J, the junction contained 11 bases not matched to a gene.